These 13 T cell receptor beta chains share one sample of origin, sequenced in a study of CD8+ T cells in alopecia areata. Once RNA had been extracted, it was reverse transcribed into cDNA to act as the sequencing template. Measured with immunoSEQ multiplex PCR; TCRdb has only the in-frame clones, and not every one. The repertoire consists of roughly 150,000 clones, with 40% to 60% occurring once and the leading ten covering roughly a fifth. The sequencing used CD8+ T cells sorted from blood, collected at week 0. The receptors come from a human donor with alopecia areata.

This clone was seen many times. Within the sample, other DNA sequences also encode this same CDR3. The chain carries TRBV4-3 and TRBJ2-1; the D gene is possibly TRBD2 (5 bases). The CDR3 spans 13 residues. Germline loops: CDR1 LGHNA, CDR2 YSLEER. V lost 1 base to trimming and J lost 5 bases, with 6 bases between them. The CDR3 bases are TGCGCCAGCAGCCAAGGACTAAACAATGAGCAGTTCTTC. Its protein product is CASSQGLNNEQFF.

This clone was seen a handful of times. Within the sample, other DNA sequences also encode this same CDR3. The chain combines TRBV30 with TRBJ2-7, with TRBD1 matching 8 bases. CDR1 and CDR2 from the germline V gene are GTSNPN and SVGIG (reference sequence). The V segment lost 2 bases and the J segment 4 bases; nucleotides outside the gene matches: 7. The CDR3 totals 14 residues. CDR3 DNA: TGTGCCTGGAGTCGGACAGGGAGGTATTACGAGCAGTACTTC. The encoded protein is CAWSRTGRYYEQYF.

The chain joins TRBV5-6 to TRBJ2-7, with 10 bases that match TRBD2. From germline, CDR1 is SGHDT and CDR2 YYEEEE. Unmatched junction bases numbered 16, after V lost 1 base and J lost 6 bases. The CDR3 covers 18 residues. Here the CDR3 reads CASSLPHSAGGPFSEQYF. CDR3 coding DNA: TGTGCCAGCAGCTTGCCCCACTCAGCGGGGGGGCCATTCAGCGAGCAGTACTTC.

The V and J genes are TRBV4-3 and TRBJ2-7, with D perhaps being TRBD1 or TRBD2 (6 bases each). V dropped 0 bases and J dropped 2 bases, with 11 bases sitting between them. The CDR3 spans 15 residues. CDR1 and CDR2 from the germline V gene are LGHNA and YSLEER. CDR3 sequence: CASSQERGLTYEQYF. CDR3 coding DNA: TGCGCCAGCAGCCAAGAACGGGGGCTTACCTACGAGCAGTACTTC.

This sequence joins TRBV25-1 and TRBJ2-7; the D is unclear. The length of the CDR3 is 14 residues. CDR1 and CDR2 from the germline V gene are MGHDK and SYGVNS. V shed 1 base and J shed 0 bases, with 7 bases lying between them. The CDR3 nucleotides are TGTGCCAGCAGTGAATCATCCTACTCCTACGAGCAGTACTTC. Translation: CASSESSYSYEQYF.

The V call is TRBV15, the J call TRBJ2-7, with 8 bases that match TRBD1. Germline V gene lookup returns CDR1 LNHNV and CDR2 YYDKDF (reference sequence). The V segment lost 2 bases and the J segment 2 bases; nucleotides outside the gene matches: 8. The CDR3 runs 16 residues. The CDR3 loop is CATSRQGAATTYEQYF. CDR3 nucleotides: TGTGCCACCAGCAGACAGGGGGCCGCGACTACCTACGAGCAGTACTTC.

The chain couples TRBV7-3 to TRBJ2-7, with a possible D match to TRBD1 (6 bases). The CDR3 runs to 13 residues. In germline, CDR1 is SGHTA, CDR2 FQGTGA. Deletions cut 4 bases from V and 6 bases from J, with 13 bases between. The CDR3 is CASSSSGAGEQYF. CDR3 DNA: TGTGCCAGCAGCTCCTCAGGGGCTGGCGAGCAGTACTTC.

V and J are TRBV4-3 and TRBJ1-2, with a tentative D call TRBD1 (5 bases). The length of the CDR3 is 13 residues. Trimming pared 0 bases from V and 6 bases from J, leaving 8 bases between. Germline CDR1 and CDR2: LGHNA and YSLEER. The CDR3 spells CASSQEEGNGYTF. The CDR3 bases are TGCGCCAGCAGCCAAGAAGAGGGGAATGGCTACACCTTC.

The V and J genes are TRBV4-3 and TRBJ2-1; D call uncertain. Trimming took 0 bases from V and 8 from J, leaving 8 bases between them. Germline CDR1 reads LGHNA; CDR2 reads YSLEER. The CDR3 loop spans 13 amino acids. The CDR3 DNA is TGCGCCAGCAGCCAAGATAGGGTTGATGAGCAGTTCTTC. Translation gives CASSQDRVDEQFF.

This clone was counted a few times. The genes are TRBV4-3 and TRBJ2-5; the D gene is possibly TRBD2 (6 bases). This CDR3 spans 14 amino acids. Trimming stripped 6 bases from V and 2 bases from J, with 13 bases between. Germline CDR1 and CDR2: LGHNA and YSLEER. CDR3 residues: CASSTSAGQETQYF. DNA of the CDR3: TGCGCCAGCAGTACCTCGGCGGGGCAAGAGACCCAGTACTTC.

The sample holds one count of this clone. The V call is TRBV29-1, the J call TRBJ1-2; TRBD1 might be the D (6 bases). The CDR3 is 11 residues long. Germline CDR1 SQVTM, CDR2 ANQGSEA. Trimming pared 5 bases from V and 7 bases from J, leaving 11 bases between. This chain's CDR3 is CSVRGAGGYTF. Written as DNA, the CDR3 is TGCAGCGTTCGGGGGGCGGGTGGCTACACCTTC.

The chain uses TRBV11-2 and TRBJ2-3; D uncertain. The CDR3 runs to 11 residues. The germline V gene has CDR1 SGHAT and CDR2 FQNNGV. Between the trimmed V and J ends, which lost 2 bases and 6 bases, there was a span of 3 bases. The CDR3 DNA follows: TGTGCCAGCAGCTTAAGCGATACGCAGTATTTT. Its translation: CASSLSDTQYF. Complete variable domain (other parts from reference TRBV11-2 and TRBJ2-3): EAGVAQSPRYKIIEKRQSVAFWCNPISGHATLYWYQQILGQGPKLLIQFQNNGVVDDSQLPKDRFSAERLKGVDSTLKIQPAKLEDSAVYLCASSLSDTQYFGPGTRLTVL.

This clone was seen only a few times. This sequence joins TRBV29-1 and TRBJ1-1, with D unclear. V lost 4 bases to trimming and J lost 1 base, with 7 bases between them. The V gene's germline CDR1 is SQVTM and CDR2 ANQGSEA. The CDR3 contains 12 residues. CDR3 amino acids: CSVVVENTEAFF. CDR3 DNA sequence: TGCAGCGTTGTCGTGGAGAACACTGAAGCTTTCTTT.